This TCR beta chain was sequenced in a study of shared clonotypes between healthy human individuals. Notes on the study in general: Larger estimated richness was generally seen in naive subsets than in memory subsets. A limitation of the genetic and exposure-history diversity represented arose from few donors. Generation probability values for non-shared clonotypes were lower than those for clonotypes shared by all four donors.

Libraries were prepared by immunoSEQ multiplex PCR; TCRdb keeps only in-frame clonotypes and omits some of them. The sample includes around 990,000 clones, approximately 80% of them seen just once. CDR1 SGHTA and CDR2 FQGNSA come from the germline V gene. The CDR3 contains 16 residues. Remarks on this clone: Its antigen is still unknown. A much larger clonotype is one base distant, so this may be a read error.

This TCR was sampled from a man aged 18 to 29 in good health. Some clones in this sample may be carry-over from other donors' samples. Source material: memory CD4+ T cells from PBMCs. The subset was: CD45RA-negative fraction. The chain joins TRBV7-2 to TRBJ2-7, with a possible D match to TRBD1 (7 bases). In DNA form, the CDR3 reads TGTGCCAGCAGCCCCAGGGGCGGGACAGCTTCCTACGGGCAGTACTTC. Its translation is CASSPRGGTASYGQYF.